The rows below give T cell receptor beta chains drawn from one sample of a study of Graves' ophthalmopathy and Graves' hyperthyroidism. One entry per CDR3 protein, called by TCRdb with MiXCR from the multiplex PCR reads. The sample lists about 210,000 distinct CDR3 sequences, around 30% occurring once. Material: peripheral blood. The receptors stem from a man aged 45-60 years with Graves' ophthalmopathy. Both conserved end residues are part of each CDR3. A D gene is named only where the DNA matches it firmly.

CDR3aa | j_gene | v_gene | d_gene
CASSLMDGDYGYTF | TRBJ1-2 | TRBV6-1 | NA
CASSLAFGDRGFEQYF | TRBJ2-7 | TRBV13 | TRBD1
CSVPWTGDSSGYTF | TRBJ1-2 | TRBV29-1 | TRBD1
CASSSTGVWTQYF | TRBJ2-5 | TRBV5-5 | TRBD1
CASSRLGQGDEQYF | TRBJ2-7 | TRBV6-1 | TRBD1
CASGWIAYEQYF | TRBJ2-7 | TRBV2 | NA
CASSLEGHGYTF | TRBJ1-2 | TRBV28 | NA
CATSDRGTAGANVLTF | TRBJ2-6 | TRBV24-1 | NA
CASSVGTTQETQYF | TRBJ2-5 | TRBV9 | NA
CASSFLGGGSEAFF | TRBJ1-1 | TRBV12-3/TRBV12-4 | NA
CASSHRDKYYGYTF | TRBJ1-2 | TRBV6-5 | NA
CSASVGTVSPLHF | TRBJ1-6 | TRBV20-1 | TRBD1
CASSFLGSGGTQYF | TRBJ2-5 | TRBV12-3/TRBV12-4 | NA
CASNPTAGLNTEAFF | TRBJ1-1 | TRBV6-1 | NA
CSARGWAAPHGYTF | TRBJ1-2 | TRBV20-1 | NA
CASSVGTSGANTGELFF | TRBJ2-2 | TRBV6-1 | TRBD2
CSAGENIQYF | TRBJ2-4 | TRBV29-1 | NA
CSVAPGQDYYEQYF | TRBJ2-7 | TRBV29-1 | TRBD1
CAWSGLGQGNSPLHF | TRBJ1-6 | TRBV30 | TRBD1
CAIAELHGSYEQYF | TRBJ2-7 | TRBV12-3/TRBV12-4 | NA
CASSPWGAPAYEQYF | TRBJ2-7 | TRBV7-2 | NA
CASSFRQGPTMNTEAFF | TRBJ1-1 | TRBV6-2/TRBV6-3 | NA
CASSYSLQGRGELFF | TRBJ2-2 | TRBV6-5 | NA
CASSLSVGGGNSPLHF | TRBJ1-6 | TRBV27 | NA
CASGFMGQGGAEAFF | TRBJ1-1 | TRBV6-2/TRBV6-3 | TRBD1
CASTELAGGPGELFF | TRBJ2-2 | TRBV12-3/TRBV12-4 | TRBD2
CASSSRSRTTGGDETQYF | TRBJ2-5 | TRBV11-1 | TRBD1
CASSQIKHFEAFF | TRBJ1-1 | TRBV6-2/TRBV6-3 | NA
CASSPGTLYVRGYEQYF | TRBJ2-7 | TRBV12-3/TRBV12-4 | NA
CASSDMTAGELFF | TRBJ2-2 | TRBV9 | NA
CASSQDGTGNQPQHF | TRBJ1-5 | TRBV4-3 | TRBD1
CASSLIAGGPPGELFF | TRBJ2-2 | TRBV7-2 | TRBD2
CASSWGGSVEQYF | TRBJ2-7 | TRBV27 | NA
CASSLSQAYEQYF | TRBJ2-7 | TRBV5-1 | NA
CASSLVSGGNTEAFF | TRBJ1-1 | TRBV7-2 | NA
CASTMDRSSTYEQYF | TRBJ2-7 | TRBV6-1 | TRBD1
CASSSKLGRSSGANVLTF | TRBJ2-6 | TRBV7-8 | NA
CASSFSGALSNQPQHF | TRBJ1-5 | TRBV28 | NA
CASRRDGYEQYF | TRBJ2-7 | TRBV27 | NA
CASRPSSGNTIYF | TRBJ1-3 | TRBV10-3 | NA
CSVGGGDETQYF | TRBJ2-5 | TRBV29-1 | TRBD2
CATGRVSYNSPLHF | TRBJ1-6 | TRBV15 | NA
CASSSGRRGWVPYEQYF | TRBJ2-7 | TRBV12-3/TRBV12-4 | NA
CASSRDTGSSNQPQHF | TRBJ1-5 | TRBV6-5 | NA
CATSASDSGGHQPQHF | TRBJ1-5 | TRBV24-1 | NA
CASSDRNGAEAFF | TRBJ1-1 | TRBV6-4 | NA
CATSDRKDATYF | TRBJ2-5 | TRBV24-1 | NA
CSATTGKYEQYF | TRBJ2-7 | TRBV20-1 | NA
CASSFREAYGYTF | TRBJ1-2 | TRBV6-2/TRBV6-3 | NA